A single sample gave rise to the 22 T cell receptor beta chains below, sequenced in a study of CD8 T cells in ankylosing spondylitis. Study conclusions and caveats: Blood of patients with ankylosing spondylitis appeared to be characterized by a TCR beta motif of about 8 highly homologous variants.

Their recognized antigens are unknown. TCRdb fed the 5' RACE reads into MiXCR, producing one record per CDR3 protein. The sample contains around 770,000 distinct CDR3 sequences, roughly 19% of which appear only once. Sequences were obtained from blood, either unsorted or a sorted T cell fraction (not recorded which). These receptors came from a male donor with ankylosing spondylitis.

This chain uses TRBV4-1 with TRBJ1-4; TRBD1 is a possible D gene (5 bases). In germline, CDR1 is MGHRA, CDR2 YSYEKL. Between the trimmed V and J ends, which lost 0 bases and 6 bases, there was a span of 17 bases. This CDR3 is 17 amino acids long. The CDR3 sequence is CASSQDGSGMGYEKLFF. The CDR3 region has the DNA TGCGCCAGCAGCCAAGACGGTTCAGGGATGGGTTATGAAAAACTGTTTTTT.

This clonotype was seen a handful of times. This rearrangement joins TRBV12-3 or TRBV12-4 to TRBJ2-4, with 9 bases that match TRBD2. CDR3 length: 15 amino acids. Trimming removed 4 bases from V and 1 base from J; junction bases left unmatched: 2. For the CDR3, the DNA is TGTGCCAGCAGTTCTAGCGGGAATGCCAAAAACATTCAGTACTTC. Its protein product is CASSSSGNAKNIQYF.

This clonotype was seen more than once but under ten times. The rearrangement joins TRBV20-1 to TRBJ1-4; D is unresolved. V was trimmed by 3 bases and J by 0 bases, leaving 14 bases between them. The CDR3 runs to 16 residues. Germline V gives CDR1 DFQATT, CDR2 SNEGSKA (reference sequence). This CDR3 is CSARSTDFATNEKLFF. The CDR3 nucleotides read TGCAGTGCTAGGAGTACAGATTTCGCAACTAATGAAAAACTGTTTTTT.

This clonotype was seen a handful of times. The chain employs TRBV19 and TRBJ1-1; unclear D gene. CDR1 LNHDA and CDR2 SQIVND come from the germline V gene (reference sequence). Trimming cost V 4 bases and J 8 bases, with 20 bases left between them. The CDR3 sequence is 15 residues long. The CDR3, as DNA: TGTGCCAGTAGTAATTGGATGGTTAAGGGTTCAGAAGCTTTCTTT. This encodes CASSNWMVKGSEAFF.

DNA of the CDR3: TGCGCCAGCAGCCGTCCAGGGACAGGCAAAGAGACCCAGTACTTC. Translation: CASSRPGTGKETQYF. The V gene is TRBV4-1, the J gene TRBJ2-5; 8 bases are shared with TRBD1. The germline CDR1 and CDR2 sequences are MGHRA and YSYEKL. V lost 4 bases, J lost 3 bases, and 7 bases stayed unmatched. The CDR3 runs 15 residues.

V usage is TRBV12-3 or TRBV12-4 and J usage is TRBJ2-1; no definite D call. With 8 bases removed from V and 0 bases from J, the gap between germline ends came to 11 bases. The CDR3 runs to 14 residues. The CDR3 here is CASCLPSSYNEQFF. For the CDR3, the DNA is TGTGCCAGCTGTCTGCCCAGCTCCTACAATGAGCAGTTCTTC.

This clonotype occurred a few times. The DNA for the CDR3 is TGTGCCAGCAGTTACTCGGTACCGGCGGGGGGCTCATCTGGGGCCAACGTCCTGACTTTC. This sequence encodes CASSYSVPAGGSSGANVLTF. The chain couples TRBV6-2 or TRBV6-3 to TRBJ2-6, with 8 bases identical to TRBD2. The CDR3 is 20 residues long. V gave up 0 bases and J gave up 1 base; unmatched junction bases: 11. CDR1 is MNHEY, CDR2 SVGEGT, per germline.

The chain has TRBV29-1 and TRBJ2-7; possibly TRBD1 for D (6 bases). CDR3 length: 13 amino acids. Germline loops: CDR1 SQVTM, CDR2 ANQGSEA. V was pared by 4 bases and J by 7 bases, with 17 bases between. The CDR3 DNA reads TGCAGCGTTGGTAAAGGGACATTGGGGGAGCAGTACTTC. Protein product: CSVGKGTLGEQYF.

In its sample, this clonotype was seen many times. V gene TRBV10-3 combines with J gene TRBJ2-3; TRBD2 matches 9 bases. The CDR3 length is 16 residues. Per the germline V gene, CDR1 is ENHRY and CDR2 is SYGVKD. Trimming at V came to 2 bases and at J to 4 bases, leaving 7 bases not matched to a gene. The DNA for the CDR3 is TGTGCCATCAGTGAGCTTACCGGCGGGAGGGCAGATACGCAGTATTTT. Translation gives CAISELTGGRADTQYF.

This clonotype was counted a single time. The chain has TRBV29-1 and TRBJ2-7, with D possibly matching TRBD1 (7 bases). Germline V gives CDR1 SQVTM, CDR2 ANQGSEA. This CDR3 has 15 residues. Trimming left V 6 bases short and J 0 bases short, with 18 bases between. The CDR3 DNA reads TGCAGCGTCAACGGGGCGGGACAGAGCTCCTACGAGCAGTACTTC. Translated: CSVNGAGQSSYEQYF.

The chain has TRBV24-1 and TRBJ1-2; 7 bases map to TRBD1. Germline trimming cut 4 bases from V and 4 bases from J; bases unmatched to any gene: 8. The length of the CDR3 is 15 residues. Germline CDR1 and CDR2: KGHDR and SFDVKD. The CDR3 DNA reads TGTGCCACCAGTGAGAGGACAGGAGCCAGCTATGGCTACACCTTC. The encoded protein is CATSERTGASYGYTF.

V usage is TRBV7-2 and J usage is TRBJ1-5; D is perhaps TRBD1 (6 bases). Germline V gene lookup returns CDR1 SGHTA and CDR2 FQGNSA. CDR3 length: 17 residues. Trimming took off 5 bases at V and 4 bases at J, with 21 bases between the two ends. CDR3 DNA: TGTGCCAGCAGCCAAGGGGGAGTGAAGCGAGCAAATCAGCCCCAGCATTTT. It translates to CASSQGGVKRANQPQHF.

The CDR3 loop is CASSDRDLNSYEQYF. CDR3 coding DNA: TGTGCCAGCAGCGACCGGGACCTCAACTCCTACGAGCAGTACTTC. The J gene is TRBJ2-7, the V gene TRBV7-8; D may match TRBD1 or TRBD2 (5 bases each). The CDR3 length is 15 residues. The germline gives CDR1 SGHVS, CDR2 FQNEAQ. Trimming pared 5 bases from V and 0 bases from J, leaving 14 bases between.

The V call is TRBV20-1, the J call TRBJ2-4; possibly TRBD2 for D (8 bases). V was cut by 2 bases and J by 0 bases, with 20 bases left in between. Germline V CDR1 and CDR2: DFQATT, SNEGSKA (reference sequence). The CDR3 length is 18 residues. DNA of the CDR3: TGCAGTGCTAGATCCCGCTTTAGCGGGACAGTAGCCAAAAACATTCAGTACTTC. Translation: CSARSRFSGTVAKNIQYF.

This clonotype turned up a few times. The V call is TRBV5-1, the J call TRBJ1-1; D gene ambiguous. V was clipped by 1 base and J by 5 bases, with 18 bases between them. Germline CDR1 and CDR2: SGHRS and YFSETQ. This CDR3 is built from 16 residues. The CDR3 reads CASSLSGFDTSTEAFF. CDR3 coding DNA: TGCGCCAGCAGCTTGAGTGGGTTTGATACGAGTACTGAAGCTTTCTTT.

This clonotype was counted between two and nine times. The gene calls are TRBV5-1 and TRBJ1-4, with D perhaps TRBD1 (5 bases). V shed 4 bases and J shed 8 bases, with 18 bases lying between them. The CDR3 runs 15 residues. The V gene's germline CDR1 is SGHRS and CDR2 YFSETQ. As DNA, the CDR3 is TGCGCCAGCAGCGTAGGACACCTCGAGGGGGAAAAACTGTTTTTT. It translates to CASSVGHLEGEKLFF.

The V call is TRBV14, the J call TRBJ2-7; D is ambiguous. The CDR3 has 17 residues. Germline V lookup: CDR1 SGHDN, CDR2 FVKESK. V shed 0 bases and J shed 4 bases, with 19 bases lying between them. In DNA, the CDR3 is TGTGCCAGCAGCCAAGAGTCAAAGGTCCTAAACGTATACGAGCAGTACTTC. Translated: CASSQESKVLNVYEQYF.

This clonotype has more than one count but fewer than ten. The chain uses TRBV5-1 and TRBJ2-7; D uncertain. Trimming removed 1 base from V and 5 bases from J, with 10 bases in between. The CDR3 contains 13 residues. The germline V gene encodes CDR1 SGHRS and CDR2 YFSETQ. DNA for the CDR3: TGCGCCAGCAGCTTGACGACGGGTCACGAGCAGTACTTC. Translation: CASSLTTGHEQYF. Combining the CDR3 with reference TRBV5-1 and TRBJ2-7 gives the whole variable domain KAGVTQTPRYLIKTRGQQVTLSCSPISGHRSVSWYQQTPGQGLQFLFEYFSETQRNKGNFPGRFSGRQFSNSRSEMNVSTLELGDSALYLCASSLTTGHEQYFGPGTRLTVT.

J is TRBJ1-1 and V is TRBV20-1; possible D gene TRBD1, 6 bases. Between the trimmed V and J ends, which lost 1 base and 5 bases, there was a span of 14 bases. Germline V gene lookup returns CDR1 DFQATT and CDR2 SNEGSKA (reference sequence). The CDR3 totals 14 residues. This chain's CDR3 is CSARGGAPRTEAFF. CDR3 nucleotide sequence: TGCAGTGCTAGAGGGGGGGCCCCTAGGACTGAAGCTTTCTTT.

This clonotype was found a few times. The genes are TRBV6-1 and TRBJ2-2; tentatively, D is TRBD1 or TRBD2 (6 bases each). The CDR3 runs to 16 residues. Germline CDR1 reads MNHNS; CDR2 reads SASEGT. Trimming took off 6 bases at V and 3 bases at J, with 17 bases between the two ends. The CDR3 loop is CASSPGRDTHTGELFF. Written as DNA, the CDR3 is TGTGCCAGCAGCCCCGGGCGGGACACCCACACCGGGGAGCTGTTTTTT.

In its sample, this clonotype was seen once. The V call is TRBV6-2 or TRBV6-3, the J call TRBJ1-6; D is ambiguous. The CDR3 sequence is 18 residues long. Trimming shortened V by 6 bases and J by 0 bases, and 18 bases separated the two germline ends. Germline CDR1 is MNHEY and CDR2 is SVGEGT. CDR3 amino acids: CASSPLGAGSSYNSPLHF. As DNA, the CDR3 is TGTGCCAGCAGCCCTCTGGGCGCGGGAAGCTCCTATAATTCACCCCTCCACTTT.

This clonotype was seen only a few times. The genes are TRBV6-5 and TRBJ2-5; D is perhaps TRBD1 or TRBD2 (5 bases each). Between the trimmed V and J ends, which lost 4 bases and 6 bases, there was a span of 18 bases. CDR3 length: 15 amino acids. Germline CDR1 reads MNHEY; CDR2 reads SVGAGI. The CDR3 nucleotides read TGTGCCAGCAGTTCCCCGAGGCCGGGGCGGAAGACCCAGTACTTC. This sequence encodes CASSSPRPGRKTQYF.